The rows below give T cell receptor beta chains drawn from one sample of a study of shared clonotypes between healthy human individuals. Only in-frame clones appear in the TCRdb table, and some are missing; sequencing was by immunoSEQ multiplex PCR. This sample yields about 510,000 clones, of which more than 65% are seen a single time; 10% to 15% belongs to the top ten. The material sequenced was PBMCs. The receptors shown here come from a woman aged 40 to 50 in good health. Some clones in this sample may be carry-over from other donors' samples. The CDR3 runs from the conserved cysteine through the conserved F or W. A D gene is named only where the DNA matches it firmly. Not every row has a clone size; where given, it reads once, few, many or a size class.

TRBJ2-2,.,TRBV6-4,.,CASSDRGKTGELFF,TGTGCCAGCAGTGATAGGGGGAAGACCGGGGAGCTGTTTTTT
TRBJ1-2,.,TRBV5-5,.,CASSLGGGGYGYTF,TGTGCCAGCAGCTTGGGAGGGGGTGGCTATGGCTACACCTTC
TRBJ1-1,.,TRBV6-1,.,CASSVLQNTEAFF,TGTGCCAGCAGTGTTTTACAGAACACTGAAGCTTTCTTT
TRBJ2-7,.,TRBV7-9,TRBD2,CASSLLAGPNEQYF,TGTGCCAGCAGCCTCCTAGCGGGTCCAAACGAGCAGTACTTC
TRBJ2-1,.,TRBV7-9,TRBD2,CASSMSGRGYNEQFF,TGTGCCAGCAGCATGAGCGGGAGGGGTTACAATGAGCAGTTCTTC
TRBJ1-1,few,TRBV5-4,TRBD1,CASSSNRGVDTEAFF,TGTGCCAGCAGCTCAAACAGGGGAGTGGACACTGAAGCTTTCTTT
TRBJ2-5,.,TRBV5-5,.,CASSPVPGETQYF,TGTGCCAGCAGCCCTGTGCCGGGGGAGACCCAGTACTTC
TRBJ2-7,.,TRBV5-6,TRBD2,CASSSGTSGRSYEQYF,TGTGCCAGCAGCTCCGGGACTAGCGGGAGGTCCTACGAGCAGTACTTC
TRBJ2-1,.,TRBV2,TRBD2,CASSKVAGGPYNEQFF,TGTGCCAGCAGTAAGGTAGCGGGAGGGCCGTACAATGAGCAGTTCTTC
TRBJ2-7,.,TRBV5-1,.,CASSLGLGAYEQYF,TGCGCCAGCAGCTTGGGCTTGGGGGCCTACGAGCAGTACTTC
TRBJ2-7,.,TRBV7-8,.,CASSSSTGTYEQYF,TGTGCCAGCAGCTCCTCGACGGGCACCTACGAGCAGTACTTC
TRBJ2-5,.,TRBV4-2,TRBD2,CASSQGVSTSGQETQYF,TGTGCCAGCAGCCAAGGGGTCTCGACTAGCGGACAAGAGACCCAGTACTTC
TRBJ2-1,few,TRBV7-9,.,CASSEAVEQFF,TGTGCCAGCAGCGAAGCGGTAGAGCAGTTCTTC
TRBJ1-1,.,TRBV9,.,CASSVASGGTEAFF,TGTGCCAGCAGCGTAGCATCGGGGGGTACTGAAGCTTTCTTT
TRBJ2-7,once,TRBV2,.,CASTHDISQGEQYF,TGTGCCAGCACCCACGACATATCCCAGGGCGAGCAGTACTTC
TRBJ1-5,.,TRBV18,.,CASSPGQFYSNQPQHF,TGTGCCAGCTCACCCGGACAGTTCTATAGCAATCAGCCCCAGCATTTT
TRBJ2-3,.,TRBV28,TRBD2,CASSIAGTGDTQYF,TGTGCCAGCAGTATAGCGGGAACGGGAGATACGCAGTATTTT
TRBJ2-7,.,TRBV7-3,TRBD2,CASSLMVASGSEQYF,TGTGCCAGCAGCTTAATGGTGGCTAGCGGATCCGAGCAGTACTTC
TRBJ1-5,.,TRBV2,.,CASSRDLHSNQPQHF,TGTGCCAGCAGTCGGGACCTACATAGCAATCAGCCCCAGCATTTT
TRBJ1-3,.,TRBV9,TRBD1,CASSGARGTVGDTIYF,TGTGCCAGCAGCGGAGCCAGAGGGACAGTTGGAGACACCATATATTTT
TRBJ2-7,.,TRBV5-4,TRBD1,CASSPGTGTYEQYF,TGTGCCAGCAGCCCGGGGACAGGAACCTACGAGCAGTACTTC
TRBJ2-3,.,TRBV11-1,TRBD1,CASSLRGQGLDTQYF,TGTGCCAGCAGCCTTCGTGGACAGGGCCTAGATACGCAGTATTTT
TRBJ2-1,.,TRBV29-1,TRBD2,CSGEDTSGRRVGEQFF,TGCAGCGGGGAGGACACTAGCGGGAGGCGAGTGGGGGAGCAGTTCTTC
TRBJ1-2,.,TRBV19,TRBD1,CASTLADRVFYGYTF,TGTGCCAGTACCTTGGCGGACAGGGTGTTCTATGGCTACACCTTC
TRBJ2-3,.,TRBV18,TRBD2,CASSPWEGPDTQYF,TGTGCCAGCTCACCATGGGAGGGCCCAGATACGCAGTATTTT
TRBJ2-5,.,TRBV11-2,.,CASSPLRGQETQYF,TGTGCCAGCAGCCCCCTCCGGGGACAAGAGACCCAGTACTTC
TRBJ1-1,.,TRBV5-1,.,CASSLSVGNTEAFF,TGCGCCAGCAGCTTGAGTGTGGGGAACACTGAAGCTTTCTTT
TRBJ2-1,.,TRBV7-9,TRBD1,CASRKQGSEQFF,TGTGCCAGCAGAAAACAGGGGTCCGAGCAGTTCTTC
TRBJ2-6,.,TRBV6-4,.,CASSDPLADGANVLTF,TGTGCCAGCAGTGACCCCCTAGCAGACGGGGCCAACGTCCTGACTTTC
TRBJ2-1,.,TRBV9,.,CASSVDHNEQFF,TGTGCCAGCAGCGTAGATCACAATGAGCAGTTCTTC
TRBJ1-2,.,TRBV27,.,CASSPSGTNYGYTF,TGTGCCAGCAGTCCCTCCGGGACGAACTATGGCTACACCTTC
TRBJ2-7,.,TRBV5-1,TRBD1,CASSLGQDYEQYF,TGCGCCAGCAGCTTAGGACAGGATTACGAGCAGTACTTC
TRBJ1-3,.,TRBV5-4,.,CASSRGASSGNTIYF,TGTGCCAGCAGCAGGGGGGCCAGCTCTGGAAACACCATATATTTT
TRBJ1-1,.,TRBV5-4,.,CASSGWSKAVTEAFF,TGTGCCAGCAGCGGCTGGAGTAAAGCCGTAACTGAAGCTTTCTTT
TRBJ2-4,.,TRBV11-2,.,CAVDRLAKNIQYF,TGTGCCGTGGACAGACTAGCCAAAAACATTCAGTACTTC
TRBJ2-1,once,TRBV7-9,.,CASSLRAGVDNEQFF,TGTGCCAGCAGCCTGAGGGCAGGGGTGGACAATGAGCAGTTCTTC
TRBJ2-7,.,TRBV18,TRBD2,CASSQGTSGRGDEQYF,TGTGCCAGCTCACAAGGGACTAGCGGGAGAGGCGACGAGCAGTACTTC
TRBJ2-2,few,TRBV2,.,CASKRSVSNTGELFF,TGTGCCAGCAAGAGGAGCGTATCGAACACCGGGGAGCTGTTTTTT
TRBJ2-7,.,TRBV11-2,TRBD2,CASSLLTHPLGGRVYEQYF,TGTGCCAGCAGCTTACTCACACATCCTCTTGGCGGGAGGGTTTACGAGCAGTACTTC
TRBJ2-1,.,TRBV6-6,.,CASSYRDYNEQFF,TGTGCCAGCAGTTACAGGGACTACAATGAGCAGTTCTTC
TRBJ1-2,.,TRBV28,.,CASARAANYGYTF,TGTGCCAGCGCTCGGGCAGCTAACTATGGCTACACCTTC
TRBJ2-4,few,TRBV19,.,CASGKGIQYF,TGTGCCAGTGGGAAGGGCATTCAGTACTTC
TRBJ2-5,.,TRBV28,.,CASSLREAGRETQYF,TGTGCCAGCAGTTTGCGAGAGGCAGGCCGAGAGACCCAGTACTTC
TRBJ2-2,many,TRBV9,.,CASSVGGFTGELFF,TGTGCCAGCAGCGTAGGGGGGTTCACCGGGGAGCTGTTTTTT
TRBJ2-7,.,TRBV27,TRBD1,CASSSHRDSQYEQYF,TGTGCCAGCAGTTCACACCGGGACAGTCAGTACGAGCAGTACTTC
TRBJ2-1,.,TRBV7-2,.,CASNRGTAARNEQFF,TGTGCCAGCAACCGCGGGACTGCCGCGCGGAATGAGCAGTTCTTC
TRBJ2-7,few,TRBV7-9,.,CASSLEGRGSEQYF,TGTGCCAGCAGCTTAGAGGGCAGGGGTTCCGAGCAGTACTTC
TRBJ1-3,once,TRBV7-2,.,CASHPASSGNTIYF,TGTGCCAGCCACCCGGCGAGCTCTGGAAACACCATATATTTT
TRBJ2-5,.,TRBV4-3,TRBD1,CASSQEGQGTQETQYF,TGCGCCAGCAGCCAAGAGGGACAGGGCACACAAGAGACCCAGTACTTC
TRBJ2-5,.,TRBV11-2,.,CASSPRSSQETQYF,TGTGCCAGCAGCCCCAGGAGCAGCCAAGAGACCCAGTACTTC
TRBJ1-2,.,TRBV6-4,.,CASSPTGGTRTNYGYTF,TGTGCCAGCAGCCCCACGGGGGGGACAAGAACTAACTATGGCTACACCTTC
TRBJ2-3,many,TRBV11-2,.,CASSLGTDTQYF,TGTGCCAGCAGCTTAGGGACAGATACGCAGTATTTT
TRBJ2-3,.,TRBV5-8,.,CASSLGSGATDTQYF,TGTGCCAGCAGCTTGGGGTCAGGGGCGACAGATACGCAGTATTTT
TRBJ1-4,.,TRBV27,.,CASSRQTNEKLFF,TGTGCCAGCAGTCGGCAGACGAATGAAAAACTGTTTTTT
TRBJ2-5,.,TRBV18,TRBD2,CASSPPRGAGGTETQYF,TGTGCCAGCTCACCACCAAGGGGAGCGGGAGGAACGGAGACCCAGTACTTC
TRBJ2-1,.,TRBV18,TRBD2,CASSPRTSGYNEQFF,TGTGCCAGCTCACCTCGGACTAGCGGTTACAATGAGCAGTTCTTC
TRBJ1-1,.,TRBV28,.,CASTPSREGYASEAFF,TGTGCCAGCACCCCATCCCGGGAGGGGTACGCCTCTGAAGCTTTCTTT
TRBJ2-7,.,TRBV18,.,CASSQGPTYEQYF,TGTGCCAGCTCACAGGGTCCAACCTACGAGCAGTACTTC
TRBJ2-3,.,TRBV6-4,TRBD2,CASSPGGDHLLAQYF,TGTGCCAGCAGCCCTGGGGGGGACCACTTGTTGGCGCAGTATTTT